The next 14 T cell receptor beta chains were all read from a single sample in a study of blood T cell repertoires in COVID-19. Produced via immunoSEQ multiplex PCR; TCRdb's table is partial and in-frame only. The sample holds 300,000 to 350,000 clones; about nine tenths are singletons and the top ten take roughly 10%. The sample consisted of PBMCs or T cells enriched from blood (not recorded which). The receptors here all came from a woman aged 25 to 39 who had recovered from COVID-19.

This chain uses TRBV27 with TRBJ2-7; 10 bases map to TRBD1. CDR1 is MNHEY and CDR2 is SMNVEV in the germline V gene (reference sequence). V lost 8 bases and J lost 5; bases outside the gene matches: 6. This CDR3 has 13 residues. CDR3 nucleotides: TGTGCCAGCTGCCGGGACAGGGGCCACGAGCAGTACTTC. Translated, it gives CASCRDRGHEQYF.

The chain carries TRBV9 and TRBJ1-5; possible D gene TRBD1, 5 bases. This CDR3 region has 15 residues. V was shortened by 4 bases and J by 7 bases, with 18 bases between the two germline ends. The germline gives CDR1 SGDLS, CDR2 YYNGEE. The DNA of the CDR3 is TGTGCCAGCAGCCAGTCCCTGGGGGGGTGGCAGCCCCAGCATTTT. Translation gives CASSQSLGGWQPQHF.

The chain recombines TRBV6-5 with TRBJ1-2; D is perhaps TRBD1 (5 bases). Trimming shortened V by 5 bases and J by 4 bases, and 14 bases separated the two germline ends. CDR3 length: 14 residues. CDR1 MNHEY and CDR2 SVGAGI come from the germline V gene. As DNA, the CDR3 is TGTGCCAGCAGTACCTCAGGGTGGGTCTATGGCTACACCTTC. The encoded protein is CASSTSGWVYGYTF.

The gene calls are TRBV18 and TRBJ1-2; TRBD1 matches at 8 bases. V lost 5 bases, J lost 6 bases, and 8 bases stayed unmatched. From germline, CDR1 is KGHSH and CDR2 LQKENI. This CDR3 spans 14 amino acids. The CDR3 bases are TGTGCCAGCTCAACAACAGGGGGATTCGATGGCTACACCTTC. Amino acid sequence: CASSTTGGFDGYTF.

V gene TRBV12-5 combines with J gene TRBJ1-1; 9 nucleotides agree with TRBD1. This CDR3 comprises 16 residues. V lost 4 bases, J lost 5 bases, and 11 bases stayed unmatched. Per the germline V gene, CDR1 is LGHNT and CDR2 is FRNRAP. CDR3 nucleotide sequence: TGTGCTAGTGGTTCCCAAGTGGGACAGGGTTCGACTGAAGCTTTCTTT. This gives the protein CASGSQVGQGSTEAFF.

The CDR3 bases are TGTGCCACCAGCAGTACTTGGAGAGGAAACACTGAAGCTTTCTTT. It yields the protein CATSSTWRGNTEAFF. The chain employs TRBV15 and TRBJ1-1; D uncertain. This CDR3 spans 15 amino acids. In germline, CDR1 is LNHNV, CDR2 YYDKDF (reference sequence). V was pared by 3 bases and J by 2 bases, with 13 bases between.

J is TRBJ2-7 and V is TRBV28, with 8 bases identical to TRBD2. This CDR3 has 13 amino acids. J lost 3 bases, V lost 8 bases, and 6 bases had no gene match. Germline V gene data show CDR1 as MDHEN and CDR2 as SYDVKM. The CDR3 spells CASVTSGIYEQYF. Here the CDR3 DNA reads TGTGCCAGCGTAACTAGCGGAATCTACGAGCAGTACTTC.

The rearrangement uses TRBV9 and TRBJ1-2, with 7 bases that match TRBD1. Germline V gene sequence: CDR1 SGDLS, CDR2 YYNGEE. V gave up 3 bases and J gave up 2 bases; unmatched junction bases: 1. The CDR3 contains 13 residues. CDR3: CASSEGQNYGYTF. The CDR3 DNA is TGTGCCAGCAGCGAGGGACAGAACTATGGCTACACCTTC.

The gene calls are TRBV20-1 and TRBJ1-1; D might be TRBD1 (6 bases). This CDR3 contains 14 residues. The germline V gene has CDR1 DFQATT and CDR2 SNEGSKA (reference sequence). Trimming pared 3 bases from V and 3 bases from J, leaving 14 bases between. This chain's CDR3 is CSASSAQGHTEAFF. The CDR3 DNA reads TGCAGTGCTAGTTCGGCCCAGGGGCACACTGAAGCTTTCTTT.

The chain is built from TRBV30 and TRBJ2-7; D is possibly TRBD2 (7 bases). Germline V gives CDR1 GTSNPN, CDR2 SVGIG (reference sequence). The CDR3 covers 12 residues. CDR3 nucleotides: TGTGCTGGACGCGGGGGCACCTACGAGCAGTACTTC. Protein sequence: CAGRGGTYEQYF.

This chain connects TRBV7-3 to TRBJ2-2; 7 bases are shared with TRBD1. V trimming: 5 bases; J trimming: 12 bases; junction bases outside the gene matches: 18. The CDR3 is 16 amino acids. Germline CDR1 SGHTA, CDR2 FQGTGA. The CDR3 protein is CASSPLGQTPRSKLFF. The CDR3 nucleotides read TGTGCCAGCAGCCCGTTGGGACAGACCCCGAGGAGCAAGCTGTTTTTT.

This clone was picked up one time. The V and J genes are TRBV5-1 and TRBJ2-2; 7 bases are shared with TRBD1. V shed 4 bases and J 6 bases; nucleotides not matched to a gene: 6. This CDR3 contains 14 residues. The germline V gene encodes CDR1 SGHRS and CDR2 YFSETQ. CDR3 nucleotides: TGCGCCAGCAGCCGACAGGGCGGCTCCGGGGAGCTGTTTTTT. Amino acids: CASSRQGGSGELFF.

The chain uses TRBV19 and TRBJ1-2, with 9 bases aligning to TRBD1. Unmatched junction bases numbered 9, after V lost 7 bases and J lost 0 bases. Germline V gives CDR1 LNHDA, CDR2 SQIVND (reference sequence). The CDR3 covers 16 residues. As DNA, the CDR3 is TGTGCCAGTACCCTGGGACAGGGACAACCTAACTATGGCTACACCTTC. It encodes CASTLGQGQPNYGYTF.

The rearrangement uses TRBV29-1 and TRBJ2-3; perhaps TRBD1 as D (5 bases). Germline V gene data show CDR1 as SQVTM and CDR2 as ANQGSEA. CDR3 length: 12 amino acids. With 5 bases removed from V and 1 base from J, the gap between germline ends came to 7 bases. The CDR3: CSVLGRTDTQYF. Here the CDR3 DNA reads TGCAGCGTTTTGGGGCGCACAGATACGCAGTATTTT.